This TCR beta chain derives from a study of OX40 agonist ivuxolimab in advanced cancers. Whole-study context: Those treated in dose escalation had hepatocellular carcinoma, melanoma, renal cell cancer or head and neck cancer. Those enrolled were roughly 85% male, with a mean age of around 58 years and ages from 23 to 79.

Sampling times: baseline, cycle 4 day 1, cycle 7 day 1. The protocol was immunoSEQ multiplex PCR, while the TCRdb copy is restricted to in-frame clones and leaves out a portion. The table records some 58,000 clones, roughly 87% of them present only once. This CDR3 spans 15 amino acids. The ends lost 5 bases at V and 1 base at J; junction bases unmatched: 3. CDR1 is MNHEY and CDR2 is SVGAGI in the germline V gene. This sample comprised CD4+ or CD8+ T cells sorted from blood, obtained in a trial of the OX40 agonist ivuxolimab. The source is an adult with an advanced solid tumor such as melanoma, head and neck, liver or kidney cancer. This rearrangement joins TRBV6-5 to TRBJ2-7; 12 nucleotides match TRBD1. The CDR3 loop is CASSPGQGASYEQYF. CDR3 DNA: TGTGCCAGCAGTCCGGGACAGGGGGCTTCCTACGAGCAGTACTTC.